The rows below give T cell receptor beta chains drawn from one sample of a study of OX40 agonist ivuxolimab in advanced cancers. Assay used: immunoSEQ multiplex PCR; TCRdb lists only in-frame clones, some missing. The sample records roughly 80,000 clones, roughly 91% being singletons. The sequences come from CD4+ or CD8+ T cells sorted from blood, collected in a trial of the OX40 agonist ivuxolimab. The receptors stem from an adult with an advanced solid tumor such as melanoma, head and neck, liver or kidney cancer. Both conserved end residues are part of each CDR3. The D gene is left open where the match is weak. Size is omitted from some rows. Given values are once, few, many or a class for expanded clones.

d_gene	v_gene	j_gene	abundance	CDR3nt	CDR3aa
-	TRBV5-8	TRBJ1-6	-	TGTGCCAGCAGCTTGACATCCACCCATGATTCACCCCTCCACTTT	CASSLTSTHDSPLHF
-	TRBV28	TRBJ2-5	-	TGTGCCAGCAGTCGAGGACAGATCCAAGAGACCCAGTACTTC	CASSRGQIQETQYF
TRBD2	TRBV18	TRBJ2-1	-	TGTGCCAGCTCCCGGGGGGGGTACAATGAGCAGTTCTTC	CASSRGGYNEQFF
-	TRBV7-9	TRBJ1-5	few	TGTGCCAGCAGCATAGGTGATCAGCCCCAGCATTTT	CASSIGDQPQHF
TRBD2	TRBV6-5	TRBJ2-5	-	TGTGCCAGCAGTTATGGCGGGGGGGCCCAGACCCAGTACTTC	CASSYGGGAQTQYF
-	TRBV7-2	TRBJ2-7	-	TGTGCCAGCAGCTTAGGGCGGGAATACGAGCAGTACTTC	CASSLGREYEQYF
-	TRBV4-3	TRBJ1-2	-	TGCGCCAGCAGCCAAGACCATTCTAACAGGGTTGGTGGCTACACCTTC	CASSQDHSNRVGGYTF
-	TRBV7-2	TRBJ2-3	-	TGTGCCAGCAGCTTCCCTCCCCCCACAGATACGCAGTATTTT	CASSFPPPTDTQYF
-	TRBV9	TRBJ2-3	once	TGTGCCAGCAGCGTAAGTCTTGATACGCAGTATTTT	CASSVSLDTQYF
-	TRBV7-2	TRBJ1-1	-	TGTGCCAGCAGCTTGGTGGCCACTGAAGCTTTCTTT	CASSLVATEAFF
-	TRBV18	TRBJ2-1	-	TGTGCCAGCTCACCACTGGCAGGGTGGAATGAGCAGTTCTTC	CASSPLAGWNEQFF
-	TRBV19	TRBJ2-5	-	TGTGCCAGTAGTGATCCGGGGCGAGAGACCCAGTACTTC	CASSDPGRETQYF
TRBD2	TRBV5-1	TRBJ2-1	-	TGCGCCAGCAGCCCGGGGGGGCGAAACAATGAGCAGTTCTTC	CASSPGGRNNEQFF
-	TRBV28	TRBJ2-3	-	TGTGCCAGCAGTCCGCCTGCCGGGGCAGGATCAGATACGCAGTATTTT	CASSPPAGAGSDTQYF
TRBD2	TRBV9	TRBJ2-7	-	TGTGCCAGCAGCTACGGACTAGCGGGGTCCGAGCAGTACTTC	CASSYGLAGSEQYF
TRBD2	TRBV6-1	TRBJ2-1	-	TGTGCCAGCAGTGTACTAGCGGGAGCCTACAATGAGCAGTTCTTC	CASSVLAGAYNEQFF
-	TRBV7-2	TRBJ2-2	-	TGTGCCAGCAGCTTAATCCTAGCGTACACCGGGGAGCTGTTTTTT	CASSLILAYTGELFF
TRBD2	TRBV10-3	TRBJ2-3	-	TGTGCCATCAGTAGCGGGAGGGGCGGCACAGATACGCAGTATTTT	CAISSGRGGTDTQYF
-	TRBV15	TRBJ2-7	few	TGTGCCACCAGCCAGTTAAGGGCTGAGCAGTACTTC	CATSQLRAEQYF
TRBD2	TRBV5-1	TRBJ2-7	-	TGCGCCAGCAGCTTGCTAGCGGGGAACGAGCAGTACTTC	CASSLLAGNEQYF
-	TRBV7-9	TRBJ2-2	-	TGTGCCAGCAGCTTAGAAGGAGTCGGGGAGCTGTTTTTT	CASSLEGVGELFF
-	TRBV5-1	TRBJ1-4	-	TGCGCCAGCAGCTTGCTTGGGGGGCTAGATGAAAAACTGTTTTTT	CASSLLGGLDEKLFF
-	TRBV7-6	TRBJ2-4	-	TGTGCCAGCAGCTTAGGAACAGTCGGAAACATTCAGTACTTC	CASSLGTVGNIQYF
TRBD1	TRBV19	TRBJ2-7	few	TGTGCCAGTATGGGGACAGCTCCCGTTAGCGAGCAGTACTTC	CASMGTAPVSEQYF
-	TRBV6-6	TRBJ2-7	-	TGTGCCAGCAGCTTCCTACGCGAGCAGTACTTC	CASSFLREQYF
TRBD1	TRBV7-8	TRBJ1-3	-	TGTGCCAGCAGTTTCGACAGGGGCGGAAACACCATATATTTT	CASSFDRGGNTIYF
-	TRBV12-5	TRBJ1-3	-	TGTGCTAGTGGTTTGGTACAAGGAGGAGCTGGAAACACCATATATTTT	CASGLVQGGAGNTIYF